This entry concerns a single T cell receptor beta chain. Its recognized antigen is unknown. No clone much larger than this one lies a single base away; base qualities are absent. The data originate from a study of shared clonotypes between healthy human individuals (dated by TCRdb to the early 2020s). Describing the broader study: Three men and a couple of women, aged 18 to 49 years, made up the cohort. Different laboratories and diverse techniques were used to prepare libraries and sequence TCR repertoires, to increase sequencing depth and limit assay-specific biases. For each donor, three plates each were used for CD4 naive and CD4 memory, two plates were used for CD8 naive, and one plate was used for CD8 memory. Each donor's leukapheresis produced roughly between about 0.85 and 10 billion PBMCs. Blood TCR repertoires of a handful of healthy adults were deeply sequenced to estimate repertoire size and the extent of clonotype sharing between individuals.

The donors were healthy, HIV-negative adults with no recently reported acute infections or vaccinations. All donors were Caucasian adults living in Nashville, Tennessee, USA. Magnetic negative selection was used to enrich CD4+ T cells, after which naive cells were positively selected on CD45RA and the negative fraction became the memory subset. After blood collection by leukapheresis, PBMCs were isolated using Ficoll-Histopaque density gradient centrifugation and then cryopreserved in the vapor phase of liquid nitrogen. Analytical flow cytometry was used to check the purity and quantity of every magnetically sorted T cell population. From each sorted fraction, genomic DNA was isolated and quantified by UV absorbance on a Nanodrop 2000c. The paper as a whole reports these results and caveats: Larger estimated clonotype richness was generally found for naive subsets than for memory subsets. Even with the large sequencing depth, rarefaction of the sorted-subset datasets indicated that sequencing was incomplete. Pairwise subsampling indicated that sequencing depth was expected to affect the degree of clonotype sharing among donors. Across a few donors, approximately 4.6% of naive CD4, 3% to 3.5% of naive CD8, around 2.1% of memory CD4, and approximately 0.42% of memory CD8 clonotypes were shared. Compared with non-shared clonotypes, the clonotypes found in all four sorted-subset donors had higher generation probabilities. The small number of donors limited the genetic and exposure-history diversity represented. Sampling was restricted to blood, and TCR repertoires in tissue are likely to differ from TCR repertoires in blood.

Using the deep immunoSEQ assay, TCR CDR3 regions were amplified from genomic DNA by multiplex PCR. Extracted genomic DNA from each cell subset was spread evenly across all wells of several immunoSEQ 96-well plates, with each plate serving as a replicate. For sorted subsets, about 210 ng of genomic DNA, equivalent to some 33,000 T cell genomes, went into each replicate PCR. Purified libraries were quantified with a Qubit 3.0 fluorometer, sized on a Bioanalyzer 2100, and re-quantified with the KAPA Library Quantification kit. Every immunoSEQ 96-well plate was sequenced on a separate single-read 150-cycle Illumina NextSeq 550 flow cell. In the original analysis: Because the immunoSEQ output held only junctional sequences and lacked quality scores, the filtering could not match the filtering applied to full-length reads. Sequences were annotated with PyIR, a Python wrapper for IgBLAST v1.9, and V/J genes and CDR3 were assigned using IMGT germline references. Any read was removed if the V/J assignment was weak (E-value above 1e-6), the CDR3 was missing, or the read contained stop codons, out-of-frame junctions, or ambiguous translated residues. V3J clonotypes were defined as sequences sharing an identical inferred V gene, J gene, and CDR3 amino acid sequence. Percentage overlap between repertoires was computed as shared unique clonotypes divided by the size of the smaller repertoire. Three approaches were used to assess repertoire richness: RTK rarefaction, the Chao1 estimator, and Recon v2.1 estimates of unobserved clonotypes. Generation probabilities for all TCRbeta clonotypes obtained by the gDNA method from a few donors were computed using OLGA. In TCRdb, the immuneACCESS table is reduced to in-frame sequences with V and J assigned. These tables do not hold every clone; where another copy was compared, an unresolved V gene accounts for under half, and the others remain unexplained. V and J calls plus clone size are reproduced from that table; the DNA served to infer D and trimming. This sample is represented by millions of clones; roughly 94% of them were singletons. 0.13% of the sample belongs to the ten largest clones.

The source of this sequence is a man aged 18 to 35 in good health. The sequencing input was naive CD4+ T cells sorted from blood. Sample cell subset or site, as interpreted from the label and publication: CD45RA+ positively selected.

The CDR3 in this case is CATSRGLALGELFF. The DNA is TGTGCCACCAGCAGAGGACTTGCGTTAGGGGAGCTGTTTTTT. The chain is made from TRBV15 and TRBJ2-2; a confident D gene designation cannot be given. Deletion took 1 base off V and 8 bases off J, with a span of 11 bases between the germline ends. From the cysteine up to the phenylalanine, the CDR3 has a length of 14 residues. The DNA shown is the 42-base CDR3, in frame from base 1. For CDR1 and CDR2, the germline V gene (reference sequence) lists LNHNV and YYDKDF.